The 6 T cell receptor beta chains listed next were all sequenced from one sample in a study of T cells expressing NK-cell markers. TCRdb re-called the 5' RACE reads and catalogs CDR3 proteins one per entry, DNA excluded. This sample contains roughly 150,000 distinct CDR3 sequences. Sequenced material: blood T cells: a sorted CD56 or NKG2C T cell subset, CD4+ or CD8+ T cells, or bulk PBMC T cells (not recorded which). These receptors were collected from a woman between 18 and 75 years old in good health.

The chain is built from TRBV5-1 and TRBJ2-1; TCRdb gives TRBD2 as the D gene, but with no DNA this cannot be confirmed. Germline-derived CDR1 and CDR2 are SGHRS and YFSETQ. The CDR3 loop spans 15 amino acids. CDR3 sequence reads: CASSPELAGGREQFF. The full variable domain, with the rest looked up from reference TRBV5-1 and TRBJ2-1, is KAGVTQTPRYLIKTRGQQVTLSCSPISGHRSVSWYQQTPGQGLQFLFEYFSETQRNKGNFPGRFSGRQFSNSRSEMNVSTLELGDSALYLCASSPELAGGREQFFGPGTRLTVL.

The chain uses TRBV27 and TRBJ2-7; the D gene TCRdb calls, TRBD1, cannot be checked with no DNA. Germline V CDR1 and CDR2: MNHEY, SMNVEV (reference sequence). The CDR3 is 12 amino acids. This chain's CDR3 is CASSRPDSEQYF.

The chain couples TRBV10-3 to TRBJ1-1. CDR3 length: 15 amino acids. Germline assignment: CDR1 ENHRY and CDR2 SYGVKD. The CDR3 spells CAIRGSGYEHTEAFF.

The chain couples TRBV5-1 to TRBJ2-3; TCRdb designates TRBD2, a call that cannot be tested without DNA. Germline V gene lookup returns CDR1 SGHRS and CDR2 YFSETQ. The CDR3 runs 17 residues. The CDR3 protein is CASSAVISGGSTDTQYF. Full variable domain (rest looked up from reference TRBV5-1 and TRBJ2-3): KAGVTQTPRYLIKTRGQQVTLSCSPISGHRSVSWYQQTPGQGLQFLFEYFSETQRNKGNFPGRFSGRQFSNSRSEMNVSTLELGDSALYLCASSAVISGGSTDTQYFGPGTRLTVL.

The chain recombines TRBV29-1 with TRBJ1-2. CDR1 and CDR2 (germline): SQVTM, ANQGSEA. This CDR3 spans 12 amino acids. CDR3 in amino acids: CSVSRVGYGYTF.

The CDR3 reads CAWSVGTALGPGELFF. The rearrangement joins TRBV30 to TRBJ2-2; TCRdb selects TRBD2, and the lack of DNA leaves this call unchecked. Germline assignment: CDR1 GTSNPN and CDR2 SVGIG (reference sequence). This CDR3 has 16 residues.